This T cell receptor (beta chain) was obtained from a study of PD-1 blockade in classical Hodgkin lymphoma. Across the study: Every 2 weeks, patients got 3 mg/kg intravenous nivolumab. Study outcomes and limitations: Repertoire difference causes, possibly disease activity or prior therapy, remain undefined. Relative to healthy donors, newly diagnosed patients reportedly had lower baseline TCR diversity, which was reported as lower still in relapsed/refractory patients. Compared with baseline, CD4+ but not CD8+ TCR diversity had risen significantly by C4D1.

Libraries were prepared by immunoSEQ multiplex PCR; TCRdb keeps only in-frame clonotypes and omits some of them. The data contain 25,000 to 40,000 clones, roughly four fifths of them seen just once; the ten biggest clones take up 32%. In regard to this clone: Its antigen is unknown.

Brentuximab vedotin exposure varied among the patients, all of whom had relapsed after autologous stem cell transplantation. The source was peripheral blood mononuclear cells (PBMCs), collected at baseline. This TCR derives from a human donor with classical Hodgkin lymphoma.

CDR3 DNA: TGTGCCAGCAGCTCAGGACAAGGGGTAACTAATGAAAAACTGTTTTTT. Amino acid sequence: CASSSGQGVTNEKLFF. V and J are TRBV7-9 and TRBJ1-4, with D possibly TRBD1 on 5 matching bases. Germline CDR1 SEHNR, CDR2 FQNEAQ (reference sequence). This CDR3 region has 16 residues. Trimming pared 4 bases from V and 1 base from J, leaving 13 bases between.